What follows are 4 T cell receptor beta chains derived from one specimen sequenced in a study of regulatory T cells in long-lasting Graves disease. Regarding time point: persistent/refractory GD, antithyroid drugs over 5 years with positive TRAb. The TCR library used RNA extracted from PBMCs. The TCR beta library used iRepertoire HTBI primers with Arm-PCR amplification of CDR3. One entry per CDR3 protein, called by TCRdb with MiXCR from the multiplex PCR reads. The repertoire holds about 400,000 distinct CDR3 sequences, with less than 25% as singletons. The sequencing used peripheral blood mononuclear cells (PBMCs), collected when the disease was refractory, from a patient treated with antithyroid drugs. The receptors here all came from a female donor with Graves disease.

This clonotype was detected many times. J is TRBJ2-5 and V is TRBV28, with TRBD1 matching 12 bases. Germline V gene lookup returns CDR1 MDHEN and CDR2 SYDVKM. The CDR3 loop spans 16 amino acids. J gave up 5 bases and V 7 bases, and 11 bases lay outside the gene matches. The CDR3 reads CASNRRDRGREETQYF. Written as DNA, the CDR3 is TGTGCCAGCAATCGCCGGGACAGGGGGCGCGAGGAGACCCAGTACTTC.

This clonotype has a count of ten or more. The V and J genes are TRBV24-1 and TRBJ2-7, with unresolved D. This CDR3 is built from 12 residues. The germline V and J ends were trimmed by 3 bases and 4 bases, with 6 bases remaining between them. Germline loops: CDR1 KGHDR, CDR2 SFDVKD. The CDR3 spells CATSDLGYEQYF. The CDR3 DNA sequence: TGTGCCACCAGTGATCTAGGTTACGAGCAGTACTTC.

This clonotype was detected a few times. CDR3 in amino acids: CASSQHRLTF. The CDR3 bases are TGTGCCAGCAGTCAACACCGGCTGACCTTC. This chain joins TRBV6-1 and TRBJ1-2; D remains unclear. Germline V gene lookup returns CDR1 MNHNS and CDR2 SASEGT. The ends were cut back, 5 bases at V and 14 bases at J, with 12 bases in the middle. CDR3 length: 10 amino acids.

This clonotype was recorded at least ten times. The chain uses TRBV30 and TRBJ2-7; 7 bases align to TRBD1. Germline loops: CDR1 GTSNPN, CDR2 SVGIG (reference sequence). V shed 0 bases and J 0 bases; nucleotides not matched to a gene: 5. The CDR3 is made up of 15 amino acids. CDR3: CAWSVRDSSSYEQYF. The CDR3 nucleotides are TGTGCCTGGAGTGTACGGGACAGCAGCTCCTACGAGCAGTACTTC.